This T cell receptor beta chain was observed in a study of blood T cell repertoires in COVID-19. The CDR3 loop spans 15 amino acids. The V end was cut by 3 bases, the J end by 2 bases, with 11 bases between. The germline V gene encodes CDR1 LNHNV and CDR2 YYDKDF (reference sequence). Method: immunoSEQ multiplex PCR; TCRdb's copy keeps in-frame clones and lacks some. The table has hundreds of thousands of clones, more than 85% seen once. This receptor was obtained from a woman under 40 with acute or convalescent COVID-19. Sequencing input: peripheral blood. The rearrangement links TRBV15 to TRBJ2-1; TRBD2 might be the D (7 bases). CDR3 sequence (DNA): TGTGCCACCAGCAGTCGGGGGGCCCCCTACAATGAGCAGTTCTTC. Translation: CATSSRGAPYNEQFF.